Presented here are 8 T cell receptor beta chains from one specimen sequenced in a study of blood T cell repertoires in COVID-19. Clones were read by immunoSEQ multiplex PCR, and TCRdb kept only the in-frame ones, dropping some. The sample has roughly 250,000 clones; 80% to 90% are singletons. Sequenced input: PBMCs or T cells enriched from blood (not recorded which). The receptors shown here come from a woman in her 30s who had recovered from COVID-19.

The J gene is TRBJ1-2, the V gene TRBV18; weak D call: TRBD1 (5 bases). CDR1 KGHSH and CDR2 LQKENI come from the germline V gene. The CDR3 is 13 amino acids. V was shortened by 3 bases and J by 8 bases, with 13 bases between the two germline ends. Here the CDR3 DNA reads TGTGCCAGCTCACCCGGTCCAGGGTCGGGCTACACCTTC. Translated: CASSPGPGSGYTF.

V and J are TRBV7-2 and TRBJ2-1; the D gene is possibly TRBD1 (5 bases). The V and J ends lost 1 base and 5 bases respectively, with 9 bases between them. The CDR3 length is 14 residues. Germline V gene data show CDR1 as SGHTA and CDR2 as FQGNSA. The CDR3: CASSLVGRDNEQFF. The CDR3 DNA follows: TGTGCCAGCAGCTTAGTGGGCAGGGACAATGAGCAGTTCTTC.

This sequence joins TRBV5-4 and TRBJ2-7; D possibly corresponds to TRBD1 (5 bases). Germline V gives CDR1 SGHNT, CDR2 YYREEE (reference sequence). Trimming shortened V by 3 bases and J by 3 bases, and 13 bases separated the two germline ends. This CDR3 spans 14 amino acids. CDR3 in amino acids: CASSSGSLLYEQYF. Written as DNA, the CDR3 is TGTGCCAGCAGCTCAGGGTCACTTCTCTACGAGCAGTACTTC.

This clone showed up just once. The CDR3 is CASSYATDRGRKLFF. The CDR3 bases are TGTGCCAGCAGTTACGCGACGGACAGGGGTCGAAAACTGTTTTTT. This chain connects TRBV6-5 to TRBJ1-4, with 9 bases identical to TRBD1. Unmatched junction bases numbered 8, after V lost 2 bases and J lost 10 bases. From germline, CDR1 is MNHEY and CDR2 SVGAGI. CDR3 size: 15 residues.

V gene TRBV19 combines with J gene TRBJ1-5, with D maybe TRBD1 (5 bases). The CDR3 contains 15 residues. Germline CDR1 LNHDA, CDR2 SQIVND (reference sequence). V shed 0 bases and J shed 2 bases, with 8 bases lying between them. CDR3 sequence reads: CASSIEGPRNQPQHF. CDR3 nucleotides: TGTGCCAGTAGTATAGAGGGGCCCCGCAATCAGCCCCAGCATTTT.

This clone was seen once. The chain links TRBV11-2 to TRBJ2-2; maybe TRBD1 (6 bases). Germline V gene sequence: CDR1 SGHAT, CDR2 FQNNGV. The CDR3 runs 14 residues. V lost 5 bases, J lost 4 bases, and 11 bases lay in between. Written as DNA, the CDR3 is TGTGCCAGCAGCCCCCAGGGGCGCACCGGGGAGCTGTTTTTT. This sequence encodes CASSPQGRTGELFF.

This clone was seen only a few times. The chain uses TRBV6-4 and TRBJ2-1, with D possibly being TRBD2 (6 bases). CDR3 length: 13 amino acids. Germline lookup yields CDR1 MRHNA and CDR2 SNTAGT. V was clipped by 6 bases and J by 8 bases, with 14 bases between them. CDR3 sequence: CASSLTGVDEQFF. Here the CDR3 DNA reads TGTGCCAGCAGCCTCACGGGGGTGGATGAGCAGTTCTTC.

This chain links TRBV3-1 (or the pseudogene TRBV3-2) with TRBJ1-5; a possible D gene is TRBD1 (6 bases). In germline, CDR1 is LGHDT, CDR2 YNNKEL (reference sequence). CDR3 length equals 13 residues. V dropped 3 bases and J dropped 5 bases, with 8 bases sitting between them. CDR3 amino acids: CASSQGADQPQHF. CDR3 DNA: TGTGCCAGCAGCCAGGGGGCGGATCAGCCCCAGCATTTT.